These T cell receptor beta chains were read from a single sample in a study of blood T cells in healthy people across ages. TCRdb itself ran the 5' RACE reads through MiXCR, one entry per CDR3 protein. The repertoire holds under 750,000 distinct CDR3 sequences, with around half as singletons. The specimen sequenced was blood. The receptors were sampled from a man at least 80 years old in good health. Each CDR3 is given with its conserved first and last residue. A D gene is named only where the DNA matches it firmly. Size is omitted from some rows. Given values are once, few, many or a class for expanded clones.

V	size	D	J	DNA	CDR3
TRBV12-3/TRBV12-4	few	.	TRBJ1-4	TGTGCCAGCAGCCCCGGCGGGAGGGGATCATGGTCTAATGAAAAACTGTTTTTT	CASSPGGRGSWSNEKLFF
TRBV7-9	few	.	TRBJ2-1	TGTGCCAGCAGTCTTAGTTATGAGAACCCTGAGCAGTTCTTC	CASSLSYENPEQFF
TRBV7-2	.	.	TRBJ2-7	TGTGCCAGCAGCCCGGGGGACTTTTACAATGAGCAGTACTTC	CASSPGDFYNEQYF
TRBV20-1	.	.	TRBJ1-1	TGCAGTGCTAGAGATGGGGGTCGATCCACTGAAGCTTTCTTT	CSARDGGRSTEAFF
TRBV27	.	TRBD1	TRBJ2-7	TGTGCCAGCAGTTCCTGGGGACAGCCCTACGAGCAGTACTTC	CASSSWGQPYEQYF
TRBV5-6	many	.	TRBJ2-7	TGTGCCAGCAGCTTGGGCGGTGATTCCTACGAGCAGTACTTC	CASSLGGDSYEQYF
TRBV4-3	.	.	TRBJ1-2	TGCGCCAGCAGCCAAAATAGCGGTGGCTACACCTTC	CASSQNSGGYTF
TRBV29-1	.	TRBD2	TRBJ2-1	TGCAGCGGGCGGGGGACCACGGGGGGTGAGCAGTTCTTC	CSGRGTTGGEQFF
TRBV9	.	TRBD1	TRBJ2-1	TGTGCCAGCAGCCCACAGGGGACGGCGTCCTACAATGAGCAGTTCTTC	CASSPQGTASYNEQFF
TRBV18	few	TRBD2	TRBJ2-3	TGTGCCAGCTCAGCACGGACTAGCGGGGGCGTCGATACGCAGTATTTT	CASSARTSGGVDTQYF
TRBV28	.	.	TRBJ2-5	TGTGCCAGCAGTTTGGTGGAACAGGGGAGGGAGACCCAGTACTTC	CASSLVEQGRETQYF
TRBV7-2	once	TRBD2	TRBJ2-1	TGTGCCAGCAGCTTAGATGGGGGGGAGGTAGAGACCCAGTTCTTC	CASSLDGGEVETQFF
TRBV7-2	.	TRBD1	TRBJ1-2	TGTGCCAGCAAGGGACAGGGGGAATCCTATGGCTACACCTTC	CASKGQGESYGYTF